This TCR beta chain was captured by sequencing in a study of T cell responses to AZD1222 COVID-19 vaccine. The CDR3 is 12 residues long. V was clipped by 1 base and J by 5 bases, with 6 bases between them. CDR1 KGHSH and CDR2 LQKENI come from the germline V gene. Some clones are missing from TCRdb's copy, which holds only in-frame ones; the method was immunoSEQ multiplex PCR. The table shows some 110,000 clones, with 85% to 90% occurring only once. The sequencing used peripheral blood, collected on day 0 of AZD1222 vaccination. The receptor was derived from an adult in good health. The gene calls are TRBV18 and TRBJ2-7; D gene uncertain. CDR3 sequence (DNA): TGTGCCAGCTCACCACTTGTAGACGAGCAGTACTTC. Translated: CASSPLVDEQYF.